This T cell receptor (beta chain) was observed in a study of blood T cell repertoires in COVID-19. Study-wide background: Samples of COVID-19 (acute and convalescent) were obtained from the United States, Italy and Spain. PBMCs, B-cell-depleted T cells, or T cells provided the cDNA or gDNA that made up the material.

The germline CDR1 and CDR2 sequences are WNHNN and SYGVQD (reference sequence). V shed 6 bases and J shed 6 bases, with 15 bases lying between them. The CDR3 has 13 amino acids. Measured with immunoSEQ multiplex PCR; TCRdb has only the in-frame clones, and not every one. The sample holds 200,000 to 250,000 clones, 85% to 90% seen once. The source is a young man with active or convalescent COVID-19. The sequenced sample consisted of peripheral blood. The gene calls are TRBV10-1 and TRBJ2-7; tentative D call: TRBD1 (6 bases). The CDR3: CASSLTGSREQYF. The CDR3 DNA reads as TGCGCCAGCAGCTTGACAGGTTCCCGCGAGCAGTACTTC.